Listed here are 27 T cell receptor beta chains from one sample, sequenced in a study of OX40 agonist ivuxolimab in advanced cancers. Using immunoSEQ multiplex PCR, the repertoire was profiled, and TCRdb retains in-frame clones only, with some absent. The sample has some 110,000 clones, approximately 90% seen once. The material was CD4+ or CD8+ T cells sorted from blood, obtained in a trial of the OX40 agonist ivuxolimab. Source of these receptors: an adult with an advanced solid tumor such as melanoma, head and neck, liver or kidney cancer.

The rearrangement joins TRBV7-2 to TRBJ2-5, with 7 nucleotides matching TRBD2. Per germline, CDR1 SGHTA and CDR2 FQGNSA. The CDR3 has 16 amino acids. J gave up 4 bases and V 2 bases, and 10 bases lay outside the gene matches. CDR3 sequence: CASSLITGGSTETQYF. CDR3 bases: TGTGCCAGCAGCTTAATAACGGGGGGTTCAACAGAGACCCAGTACTTC.

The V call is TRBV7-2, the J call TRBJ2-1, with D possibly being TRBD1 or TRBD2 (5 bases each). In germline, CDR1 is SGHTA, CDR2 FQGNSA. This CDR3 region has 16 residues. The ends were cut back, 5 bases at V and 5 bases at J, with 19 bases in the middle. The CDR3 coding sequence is TGTGCCAGCAGCCCCACCGGGGCAACTGCCCACAATGAGCAGTTCTTC. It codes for CASSPTGATAHNEQFF.

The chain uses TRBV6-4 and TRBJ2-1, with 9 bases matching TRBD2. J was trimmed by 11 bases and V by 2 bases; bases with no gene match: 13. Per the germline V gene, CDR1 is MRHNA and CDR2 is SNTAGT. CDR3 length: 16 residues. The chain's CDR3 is CASSDARTSVASQQFF. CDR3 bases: TGTGCCAGCAGTGACGCGAGGACTAGCGTTGCGAGTCAGCAGTTCTTC.

CDR3 residues: CASSVAITGVGSSYNEQFF. The CDR3 DNA is TGTGCCAGCAGCGTAGCTATTACGGGGGTGGGGAGCTCCTACAATGAGCAGTTCTTC. The gene calls are TRBV9 and TRBJ2-1, with D possibly being TRBD2 (6 bases). This CDR3 is built from 19 residues. Trimming pared 0 bases from V and 0 bases from J, leaving 19 bases between. Germline V gene data show CDR1 as SGDLS and CDR2 as YYNGEE.

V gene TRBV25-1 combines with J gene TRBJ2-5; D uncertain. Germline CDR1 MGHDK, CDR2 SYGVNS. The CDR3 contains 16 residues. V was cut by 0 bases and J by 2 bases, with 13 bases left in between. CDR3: CASSEYRSSTQETQYF. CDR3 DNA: TGTGCCAGCAGTGAATATCGGAGCAGTACGCAAGAGACCCAGTACTTC. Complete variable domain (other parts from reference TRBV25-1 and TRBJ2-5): EADIYQTPRYLVIGTGKKITLECSQTMGHDKMYWYQQDPGMELHLIHYSYGVNSTEKGDLSSESTVSRIRTEHFPLTLESARPSHTSQYLCASSEYRSSTQETQYFGPGTRLLVL.

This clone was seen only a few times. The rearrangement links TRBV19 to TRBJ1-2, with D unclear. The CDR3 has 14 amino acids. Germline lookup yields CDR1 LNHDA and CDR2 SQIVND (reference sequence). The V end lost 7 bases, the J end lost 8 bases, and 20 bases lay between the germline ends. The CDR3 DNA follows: TGTGCCAGTATGGCAAAGATGGGTTACGGGGGCTACACCTTC. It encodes CASMAKMGYGGYTF.

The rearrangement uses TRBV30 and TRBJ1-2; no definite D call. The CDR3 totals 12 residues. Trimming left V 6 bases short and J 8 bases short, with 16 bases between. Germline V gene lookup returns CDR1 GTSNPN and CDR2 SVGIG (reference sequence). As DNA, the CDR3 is TGTGCCTGCCTAGCGCCCTTCGGCGGCTACACCTTC. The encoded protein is CACLAPFGGYTF.

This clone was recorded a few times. The CDR3 bases are TGTGCCAGCTCATCCAGGACATTACAAGAGACCCAGTACTTC. Encoded protein: CASSSRTLQETQYF. The genes are TRBV18 and TRBJ2-5, with D possibly matching TRBD1 (5 bases). CDR3 length: 14 amino acids. V was clipped by 5 bases and J by 2 bases, with 12 bases between them. Germline CDR1 reads KGHSH; CDR2 reads LQKENI.

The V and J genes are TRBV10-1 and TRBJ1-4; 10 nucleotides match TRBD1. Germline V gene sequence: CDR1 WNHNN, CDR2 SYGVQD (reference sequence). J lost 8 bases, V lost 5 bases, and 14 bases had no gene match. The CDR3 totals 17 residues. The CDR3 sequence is CASSSDFRDRGNEKLFF. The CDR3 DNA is TGCGCCAGCAGTTCCGATTTCCGGGACAGGGGAAACGAAAAACTGTTTTTT.

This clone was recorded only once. Here the CDR3 reads CASSFSSGYEQYF. The CDR3 bases are TGTGCCAGCAGTTTTAGTAGCGGCTACGAGCAGTACTTC. This chain joins TRBV27 and TRBJ2-7, with D perhaps matching TRBD2 (6 bases). Germline CDR1 and CDR2: MNHEY and SMNVEV (reference sequence). CDR3 length: 13 amino acids. The V and J ends lost 3 bases and 3 bases respectively, with 9 bases between them.

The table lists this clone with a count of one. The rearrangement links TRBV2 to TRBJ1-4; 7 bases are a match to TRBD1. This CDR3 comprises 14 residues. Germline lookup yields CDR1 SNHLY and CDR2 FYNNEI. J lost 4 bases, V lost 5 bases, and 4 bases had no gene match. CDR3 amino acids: CASSSQGNNEKLFF. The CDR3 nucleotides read TGTGCCAGCAGTTCACAGGGGAATAATGAAAAACTGTTTTTT.

The CDR3 DNA is TGTGCCATCAGTGAGTCGATAGGGGCTAACTATGGCTACACCTTC. The encoded protein is CAISESIGANYGYTF. The chain is built from TRBV10-3 and TRBJ1-2, with D perhaps TRBD1 (5 bases). The V gene's germline CDR1 is ENHRY and CDR2 SYGVKD. CDR3 length equals 15 residues. V dropped 0 bases and J dropped 0 bases, with 8 bases sitting between them.

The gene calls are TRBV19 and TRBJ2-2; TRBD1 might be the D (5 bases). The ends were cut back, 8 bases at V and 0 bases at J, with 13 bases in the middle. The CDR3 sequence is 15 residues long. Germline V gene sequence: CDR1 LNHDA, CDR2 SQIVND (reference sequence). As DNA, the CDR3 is TGTGCCAGTTACGGACAAACAACGAACACCGGGGAGCTGTTTTTT. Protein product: CASYGQTTNTGELFF.

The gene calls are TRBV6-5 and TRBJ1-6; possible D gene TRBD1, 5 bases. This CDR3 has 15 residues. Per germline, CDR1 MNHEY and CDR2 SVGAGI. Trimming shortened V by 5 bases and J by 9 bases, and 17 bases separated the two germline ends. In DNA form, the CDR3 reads TGTGCCAGCAGTCTCCGGGACGAGGGTCGTTCACCCCTCCACTTT. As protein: CASSLRDEGRSPLHF.

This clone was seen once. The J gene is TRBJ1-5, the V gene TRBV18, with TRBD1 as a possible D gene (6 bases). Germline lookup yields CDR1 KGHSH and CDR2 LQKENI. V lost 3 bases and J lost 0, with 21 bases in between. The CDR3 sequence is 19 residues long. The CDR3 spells CASSPLPSTGLYSNQPQHF. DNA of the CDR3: TGTGCCAGCTCACCCCTACCATCGACAGGCCTTTATAGCAATCAGCCCCAGCATTTT.

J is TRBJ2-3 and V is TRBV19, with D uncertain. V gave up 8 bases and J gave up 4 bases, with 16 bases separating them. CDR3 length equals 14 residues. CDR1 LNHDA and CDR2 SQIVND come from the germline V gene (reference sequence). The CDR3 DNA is TGTGCCAGTTCAGACTCCTTGGGGTCAGATACGCAGTATTTT. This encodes CASSDSLGSDTQYF.

The DNA of the CDR3 is TGTGCCAGCAGCGACCGAGTTCGGGGGTATAGCAATCAGCCCCAGCATTTT. The encoded protein is CASSDRVRGYSNQPQHF. V gene TRBV9 combines with J gene TRBJ1-5, with a tentative D call TRBD1 (5 bases). This CDR3 comprises 17 residues. The germline gives CDR1 SGDLS, CDR2 YYNGEE. Trimming shortened V by 3 bases and J by 0 bases, and 16 bases separated the two germline ends.

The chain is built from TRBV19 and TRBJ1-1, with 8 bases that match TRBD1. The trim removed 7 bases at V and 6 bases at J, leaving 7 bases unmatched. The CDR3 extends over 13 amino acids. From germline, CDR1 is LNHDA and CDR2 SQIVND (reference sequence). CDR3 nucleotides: TGTGCCAGTACCCCGCAGGGGGCGCCTGAAGCTTTCTTT. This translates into CASTPQGAPEAFF.

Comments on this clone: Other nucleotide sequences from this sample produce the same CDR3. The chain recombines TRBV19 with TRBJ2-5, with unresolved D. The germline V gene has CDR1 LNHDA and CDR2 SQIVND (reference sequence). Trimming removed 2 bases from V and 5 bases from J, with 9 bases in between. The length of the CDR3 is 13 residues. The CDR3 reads CASSILGGETQYF. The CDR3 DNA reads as TGTGCCAGTAGTATACTGGGTGGGGAGACCCAGTACTTC.

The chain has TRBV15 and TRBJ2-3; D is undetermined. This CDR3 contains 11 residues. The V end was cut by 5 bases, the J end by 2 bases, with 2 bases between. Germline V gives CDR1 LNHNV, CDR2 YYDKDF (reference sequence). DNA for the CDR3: TGTGCCACCAGCCTCACAGATACGCAGTATTTT. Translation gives CATSLTDTQYF.

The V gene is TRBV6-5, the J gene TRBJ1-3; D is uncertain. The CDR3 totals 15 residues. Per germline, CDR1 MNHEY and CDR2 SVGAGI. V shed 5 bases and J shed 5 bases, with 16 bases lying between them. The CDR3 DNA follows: TGTGCCAGCAGTCCCCTCCGAGGGTCAAGAAACACCATATATTTT. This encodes CASSPLRGSRNTIYF.

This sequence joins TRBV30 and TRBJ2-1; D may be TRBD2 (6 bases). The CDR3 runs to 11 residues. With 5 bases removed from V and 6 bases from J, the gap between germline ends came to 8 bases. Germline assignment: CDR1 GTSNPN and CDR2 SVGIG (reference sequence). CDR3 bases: TGTGCCTGGGCGGGGTTCAATGAGCAGTTCTTC. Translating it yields CAWAGFNEQFF.

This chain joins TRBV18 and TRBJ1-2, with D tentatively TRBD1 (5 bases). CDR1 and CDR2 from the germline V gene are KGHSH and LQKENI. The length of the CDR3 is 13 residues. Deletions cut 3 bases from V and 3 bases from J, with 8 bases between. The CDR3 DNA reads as TGTGCCAGCTCACCGTCGGGGGACTATGGCTACACCTTC. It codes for CASSPSGDYGYTF.

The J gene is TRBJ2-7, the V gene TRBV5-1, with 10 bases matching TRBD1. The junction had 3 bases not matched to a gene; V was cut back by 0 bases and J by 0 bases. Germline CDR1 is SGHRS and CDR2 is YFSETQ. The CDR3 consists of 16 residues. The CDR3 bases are TGCGCCAGCAGCTTGGCCGGGACAGGGGTCTCCTACGAGCAGTACTTC. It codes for CASSLAGTGVSYEQYF.

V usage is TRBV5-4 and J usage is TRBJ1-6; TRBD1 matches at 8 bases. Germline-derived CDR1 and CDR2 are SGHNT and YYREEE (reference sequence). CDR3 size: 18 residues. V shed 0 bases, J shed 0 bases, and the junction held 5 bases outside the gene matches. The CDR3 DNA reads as TGTGCCAGCAGCTTGGGGCAGGGGGCTAACTCCTATAATTCACCCCTCCACTTT. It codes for CASSLGQGANSYNSPLHF. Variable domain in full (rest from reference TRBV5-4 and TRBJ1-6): ETGVTQSPTHLIKTRGQQVTLRCSSQSGHNTVSWYQQALGQGPQFIFQYYREEENGRGNFPPRFSGLQFPNYSSELNVNALELDDSALYLCASSLGQGANSYNSPLHFGNGTRLTVT.

The CDR3 sequence is CASSQDRSQPQHF. The CDR3 nucleotides read TGTGCCAGCAGCCAGGACCGGAGTCAGCCCCAGCATTTT. The V call is TRBV7-2, the J call TRBJ1-5; D call uncertain. Germline lookup yields CDR1 SGHTA and CDR2 FQGNSA. With 5 bases removed from V and 6 bases from J, the gap between germline ends came to 11 bases. CDR3 length equals 13 residues.

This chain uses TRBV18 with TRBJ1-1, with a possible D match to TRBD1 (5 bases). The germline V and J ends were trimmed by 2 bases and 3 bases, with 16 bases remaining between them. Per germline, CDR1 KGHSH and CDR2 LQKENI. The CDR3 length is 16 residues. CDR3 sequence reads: CASSPIGRDGDTEAFF. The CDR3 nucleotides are TGTGCCAGCTCACCAATCGGCAGGGATGGGGACACTGAAGCTTTCTTT.